This T cell receptor beta chain is from a study of cytomegalovirus exposure and HLA in healthy donors. This clone was found a few times. The antigen is not known. One junction end does not reproduce the germline sequence, and a read error may be involved. General study findings and limits: Because they were indistinguishable, some V segments, including TRBV6-2 and TRBV6-3, were excluded.

Germline lookup yields CDR1 MNHNS and CDR2 SASEGT. CDR3 length: 14 amino acids. The PCR employed 60 Vbeta primers together with 13 Jbeta primers. Profiling relied on immunoSEQ multiplex PCR, and the TCRdb table lists in-frame clones only, not all of them. This table holds about 150,000 clones, about 80% found once. The material sequenced was PBMCs. The TCR sequence derives from a man in his forties or fifties in good health and CMV-seronegative. The chain carries TRBV6-1 and TRBJ1-4; D perhaps matches TRBD1 (6 bases). The CDR3 protein is CVSRASQGTEKLFF. CDR3 in DNA: TGTGTCAGCAGGGCCTCACAGGGTACGGAAAAACTGTTTTTT.